Listed below are T cell receptor beta chains from one sample, sequenced in a study of cytomegalovirus exposure and HLA in healthy donors. Produced via immunoSEQ multiplex PCR; TCRdb's table is partial and in-frame only. The sample yields over 55,000 clones, about 71% seen once. The sequencing input was PBMCs. These receptors all stem from a woman between 45 and 60 years old in good health and CMV-seropositive. Each CDR3 is given with its conserved first and last residue. A D gene is named only where the DNA matches it firmly. Clone size is not always given. Where it is, it says once, few, many or a class for expanded clones.

v_gene	j_gene	d_gene	abundance	CDR3aa	CDR3nt
TRBV6-5	TRBJ1-5	TRBD1	NA	CASNQGTDSNQPQHF	TGTGCCAGCAACCAAGGGACAGATAGCAATCAGCCCCAGCATTTT
TRBV19	TRBJ1-2	TRBD1	NA	CASSTGTGGFGYTF	TGTGCCAGTAGTACAGGGACAGGGGGATTTGGCTACACCTTC
TRBV14	TRBJ1-2	NA	NA	CASSQNVDSIYGYTF	TGTGCCAGCAGCCAAAACGTGGACTCAATCTATGGCTACACCTTC
TRBV28	TRBJ2-7	TRBD1	NA	CASQGVADSYEQYF	TGTGCCTCACAGGGGGTAGCGGATTCCTACGAGCAGTACTTC
TRBV6-4	TRBJ1-1	TRBD1	few	CASRAGQGEAFF	TGTGCCAGCAGAGCGGGACAGGGGGAAGCTTTCTTT
TRBV4-3	TRBJ2-2	TRBD2	NA	CASSLTTSGGSGELFF	TGCGCCAGCAGCCTAACGACTAGCGGGGGGAGCGGGGAGCTGTTTTTT
TRBV30	TRBJ1-2	TRBD1	NA	CAWRLQGAGGYTF	TGTGCCTGGAGGCTACAGGGGGCGGGTGGCTACACCTTC
TRBV4-3	TRBJ1-1	NA	NA	CASSQIQGVTEAFF	TGCGCCAGCAGCCAAATACAGGGAGTCACTGAAGCTTTCTTT
TRBV19	TRBJ1-2	TRBD1	NA	CASTPVDRGSVYGYTF	TGTGCCAGTACCCCCGTGGACAGGGGGTCGGTCTATGGCTACACCTTC
TRBV19	TRBJ2-5	TRBD1	NA	CASSPVGTGKTQYF	TGTGCCAGTAGCCCTGTCGGGACAGGGAAGACCCAGTACTTC
TRBV29-1	TRBJ1-2	TRBD1	NA	CSVGTGEGYGYTF	TGCAGCGTCGGGACAGGGGAGGGCTATGGCTACACCTTC
TRBV5-1	TRBJ1-2	TRBD1	NA	CASSSRTGSYGYTF	TGCGCCAGCAGCTCACGGACAGGGAGCTATGGCTACACCTTC
TRBV30	TRBJ1-5	NA	NA	CAPKGVYSNQPQHF	TGTGCCCCTAAGGGGGTTTATAGCAATCAGCCCCAGCATTTT
TRBV18	TRBJ2-2	NA	NA	CASSPESRGWNTGELFF	TGTGCCAGCTCACCAGAATCGAGAGGTTGGAACACCGGGGAGCTGTTTTTT
TRBV19	TRBJ1-2	NA	NA	CATLGANPGYTF	TGTGCCACCCTTGGGGCAAACCCAGGCTACACCTTC
TRBV7-2	TRBJ1-2	NA	once	CASSSYEVVYGYTF	TGTGCCAGCAGCTCCTACGAGGTTGTCTATGGCTACACCTTC
TRBV27	TRBJ2-1	TRBD2	NA	CASSFGGLAGAGYNEQFF	TGTGCCAGCAGTTTTGGGGGACTAGCGGGAGCGGGTTACAATGAGCAGTTCTTC
TRBV28	TRBJ2-3	TRBD1	NA	CASSFWTGGEDTQYF	TGTGCCAGCAGTTTTTGGACAGGGGGCGAAGATACGCAGTATTTT
TRBV30	TRBJ1-3	TRBD1	NA	CAWGGERTGRNTIYF	TGTGCCTGGGGTGGCGAGAGGACAGGGAGAAACACCATATATTTT
TRBV5-1	TRBJ2-3	TRBD1	NA	CASRNTGVDTQYF	TGCGCCAGCAGAAACACAGGGGTAGATACGCAGTATTTT
TRBV6-6	TRBJ2-4	NA	few	CASSYSGTAQGYF	TGTGCCAGCAGTTACTCGGGCACAGCCCAAGGGTACTTC
TRBV4-3	TRBJ1-2	NA	few	CASSQDTGFSLRYTF	TGCGCCAGCAGCCAAGATACGGGATTTAGCCTACGCTACACCTTC
TRBV27	TRBJ1-6	NA	NA	CASSVRVPNSPLHF	TGTGCCAGCAGTGTCAGGGTTCCTAATTCACCCCTCCACTTT
TRBV19	TRBJ2-6	TRBD1	NA	CASRGTGYSGANVLTF	TGTGCCAGTAGGGGGACAGGGTACTCTGGGGCCAACGTCCTGACTTTC
TRBV11-2	TRBJ1-2	NA	NA	CASSPRDDGYGYTF	TGTGCCAGCAGCCCCAGGGATGACGGGTATGGCTACACCTTC
TRBV29-1	TRBJ1-2	NA	NA	CSALRGTGGDLGPYGYTF	TGCAGCGCACTAAGGGGAACAGGAGGGGACCTGGGCCCCTATGGCTACACCTTC
TRBV6-4	TRBJ2-2	NA	few	CASSDSGDTGELFF	TGTGCCAGCAGTGACTCCGGGGACACCGGGGAGCTGTTTTTT
TRBV7-9	TRBJ2-3	NA	NA	CASSFTRTDTQYF	TGTGCCAGCAGCTTCACACGCACAGATACGCAGTATTTT
TRBV11-3	TRBJ2-2	NA	NA	CASSLADTGELFF	TGTGCCAGCAGCTTAGCCGACACCGGGGAGCTGTTTTTT
TRBV6-1	TRBJ1-1	NA	NA	CATEEGRWNTEAFF	TGTGCCACCGAGGAGGGACGTTGGAACACTGAAGCTTTCTTT
TRBV28	TRBJ1-4	TRBD1	few	CASRRTGRGEKLFF	TGTGCCAGCAGAAGGACAGGGAGGGGTGAAAAACTGTTTTTT
TRBV7-2	TRBJ2-7	NA	NA	CASSLVDSSYEQYF	TGTGCCAGCAGCCTAGTCGACAGTTCCTACGAGCAGTACTTC
TRBV4-1	TRBJ2-7	TRBD1	NA	CASSRGRIGQGGYEQYF	TGCGCCAGCAGCCGAGGACGGATTGGACAGGGCGGGTACGAGCAGTACTTC
TRBV28	TRBJ2-5	TRBD2	few	CASSGRGTQYF	TGTGCCAGCAGTGGGAGGGGAACCCAGTACTTC
TRBV5-6	TRBJ1-3	NA	NA	CASSLAAGGNTIYF	TGTGCCAGCAGCTTGGCCGCGGGAGGAAACACCATATATTTT
TRBV9	TRBJ2-1	TRBD1	NA	CASSVGQGAGAEQFF	TGTGCCAGCAGCGTAGGTCAGGGGGCGGGTGCTGAGCAGTTCTTC
TRBV30	TRBJ1-6	TRBD1	NA	CASRDRVFSPLHF	TGTGCCTCCCGGGACAGGGTATTTTCACCCCTCCACTTT
TRBV7-8	TRBJ1-2	TRBD1	NA	CATKTGTGRYGYTF	TGTGCCACTAAAACCGGGACAGGCCGCTATGGCTACACCTTC
TRBV2	TRBJ2-3	NA	NA	CASSKEGRTDTQYF	TGTGCCAGCAGTAAGGAGGGACGCACAGATACGCAGTATTTT
TRBV2	TRBJ2-2	TRBD1	NA	CASSRPGTGAGELFF	TGTGCCAGCAGCCGTCCCGGGACAGGGGCAGGGGAGCTGTTTTTT
TRBV7-9	TRBJ2-7	NA	NA	CASTAPVTREQYF	TGTGCCAGCACCGCCCCCGTGACTCGCGAGCAGTACTTC
TRBV7-2	TRBJ2-1	TRBD1	NA	CASSLAARTGLSANEQFF	TGTGCCAGCAGCTTAGCCGCCAGGACAGGATTATCCGCCAATGAGCAGTTCTTC
TRBV5-1	TRBJ2-1	NA	NA	CASSWKGASEDEQFF	TGCGCCAGCAGCTGGAAAGGGGCAAGTGAGGATGAGCAGTTCTTC
TRBV27	TRBJ2-2	NA	few	CAAGGGGNTGELFF	TGTGCCGCAGGGGGCGGGGGGAACACCGGGGAGCTGTTTTTT
TRBV29-1	TRBJ2-3	NA	NA	CSVGDLDTQYF	TGCAGCGTTGGGGACTTAGATACGCAGTATTTT
TRBV18	TRBJ1-1	TRBD1	NA	CASSPRMVSNRGPTEAFF	TGTGCCAGCTCACCAAGGATGGTTTCCAACAGGGGGCCCACTGAAGCTTTCTTT
TRBV4-3	TRBJ2-7	TRBD2	NA	CASSQVASGGYEQYF	TGCGCCAGCAGCCAAGTGGCAAGCGGGGGCTACGAGCAGTACTTC
TRBV28	TRBJ1-2	NA	NA	CASRSGPSYGYTF	TGTGCCAGCAGGAGTGGTCCGTCCTATGGCTACACCTTC
TRBV2	TRBJ2-5	TRBD2	NA	CASSVDGAGQETQYF	TGTGCCAGCAGTGTAGATGGAGCGGGACAAGAGACCCAGTACTTC